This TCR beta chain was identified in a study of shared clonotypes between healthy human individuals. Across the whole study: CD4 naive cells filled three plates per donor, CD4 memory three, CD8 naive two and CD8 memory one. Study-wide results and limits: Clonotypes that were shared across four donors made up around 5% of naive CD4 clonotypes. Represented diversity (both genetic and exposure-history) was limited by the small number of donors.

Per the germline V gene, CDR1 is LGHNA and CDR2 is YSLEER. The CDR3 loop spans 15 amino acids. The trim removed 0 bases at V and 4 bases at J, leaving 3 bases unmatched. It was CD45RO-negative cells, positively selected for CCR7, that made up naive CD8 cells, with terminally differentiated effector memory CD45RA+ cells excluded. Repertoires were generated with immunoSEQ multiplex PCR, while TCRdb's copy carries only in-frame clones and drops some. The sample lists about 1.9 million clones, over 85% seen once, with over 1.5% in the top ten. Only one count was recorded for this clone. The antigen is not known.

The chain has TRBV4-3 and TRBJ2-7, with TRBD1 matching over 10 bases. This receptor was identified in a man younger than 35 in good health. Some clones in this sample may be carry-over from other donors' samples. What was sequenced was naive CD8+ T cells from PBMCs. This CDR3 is CASSQEWTGGYEQYF. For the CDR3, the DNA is TGCGCCAGCAGCCAAGAATGGACAGGGGGGTACGAGCAGTACTTC.